The next 13 T cell receptor beta chains were all read from a single sample in a study of T cell repertoires in cytomegalovirus infection. The antigens these receptors bind are not known. TCRdb re-called the reads with MiXCR, one entry per CDR3 protein. The table includes about a million distinct CDR3 sequences, around 29% detected once. The input for sequencing was cultured CD8+ T cells from PBMCs, taken from culture after CMV antigen stimulation. Every receptor here comes from a human donor in good health (CMV status not recorded). Some clones in this sample may be carry-over from other donors' samples.

V and J are TRBV5-6 and TRBJ1-2, with 7 bases lining up with TRBD1. Germline V gene data show CDR1 as SGHDT and CDR2 as YYEEEE. The length of the CDR3 is 16 residues. Losses at the gene ends were 3 bases for V and 7 bases for J; bases not matched to a gene: 15. CDR3 residues: CASSSPGGEGAIGYTF. As DNA, the CDR3 is TGTGCCAGCAGCTCACCGGGCGGGGAGGGGGCAATTGGCTACACCTTC.

The chain links TRBV28 to TRBJ2-1; 15 bases fit TRBD2. Germline V gives CDR1 MDHEN, CDR2 SYDVKM. The junction had 6 bases not matched to a gene; V was cut back by 2 bases and J by 7 bases. The CDR3 consists of 17 residues. The DNA for the CDR3 is TGTGCCAGCAGTTTACCCACCGGGACTAGCGGGGGGAATGAGCAGTTCTTC. Encoded protein: CASSLPTGTSGGNEQFF.

This clonotype was observed a few times. The chain is built from TRBV6-5 and TRBJ1-6; D gene uncertain. Trimming shortened V by 2 bases and J by 7 bases, and 18 bases separated the two germline ends. Germline V gene sequence: CDR1 MNHEY, CDR2 SVGAGI. The CDR3 is made up of 17 amino acids. CDR3 sequence: CASSYLYGEGGNSPLHF. CDR3 sequence (DNA): TGTGCCAGCAGTTACCTATATGGGGAGGGCGGCAATTCACCCCTCCACTTT.

The genes are TRBV27 and TRBJ2-7, with a possible D match to TRBD2 (7 bases). The CDR3 covers 16 residues. With 2 bases removed from V and 4 bases from J, the gap between germline ends came to 18 bases. Germline V gives CDR1 MNHEY, CDR2 SMNVEV (reference sequence). The CDR3 protein is CASSLKGFGGAYEQYV. The CDR3 nucleotides are TGTGCCAGCAGTTTAAAGGGTTTTGGGGGGGCTTACGAGCAGTACGTC.

This chain links TRBV4-1 with TRBJ1-5; D not certain. CDR1 is MGHRA and CDR2 is YSYEKL in the germline V gene. Trimming removed 5 bases from V and 0 bases from J, with 11 bases in between. This CDR3 region has 15 residues. The CDR3 sequence is CASSWNTDSNQPQHF. The CDR3 DNA follows: TGCGCCAGCAGCTGGAACACCGATAGCAATCAGCCCCAGCATTTT.

This clonotype has ten or more counts. The chain employs TRBV14 and TRBJ2-1; 16 bases are a match to TRBD2. V gave up 0 bases and J gave up 8 bases; unmatched junction bases: 16. The germline CDR1 and CDR2 sequences are SGHDN and FVKESK. CDR3 length: 21 amino acids. The CDR3 reads CASSQDPGTSGGAWSVHEQFF. For the CDR3, the DNA is TGTGCCAGCAGCCAAGATCCCGGGACTAGCGGGGGGGCGTGGAGTGTCCATGAGCAGTTCTTC.

The chain couples TRBV6-1 to TRBJ2-7; 8 bases are shared with TRBD2. This CDR3 spans 15 amino acids. CDR1 and CDR2 (germline): MNHNS, SASEGT. Trimming took 2 bases from V and 1 from J; bases not matched to a gene: 4. CDR3 bases: TGTGCCAGCAGTGAACTCGGGGGGGCTTCCTACGAGCAGTACGTC. Protein sequence: CASSELGGASYEQYV.

This clonotype was observed a few times. The J gene is TRBJ2-5, the V gene TRBV9, with 11 bases matching TRBD2. V was clipped by 3 bases and J by 5 bases; unmatched bases: 6. This CDR3 is 15 amino acids long. Germline V gives CDR1 SGDLS, CDR2 YYNGEE. The CDR3 DNA reads TGTGCCAGCAGCGACCTGACTAGCGGGGTCGAGACCCAGTACTTC. Its translation is CASSDLTSGVETQYF.

The chain combines TRBV12-3 or TRBV12-4 with TRBJ1-2, with 12 bases fitting TRBD1. The V segment lost 5 bases and the J segment 2 bases; nucleotides outside the gene matches: 9. This CDR3 has 17 residues. The DNA for the CDR3 is TGTGCCAGCAGTGCCGGGACAGGGGGCCTTAACAACTATGGCTACACCTTC. This encodes CASSAGTGGLNNYGYTF.

The V call is TRBV6-5, the J call TRBJ2-3; D tentatively fits TRBD1 or TRBD2 (6 bases each). Germline V CDR1 and CDR2: MNHEY, SVGAGI. The CDR3 spans 16 residues. V was clipped by 5 bases and J by 0 bases, with 15 bases between them. The CDR3 nucleotides read TGTGCCAGCAGTCCCCCCGGGGGCCGGAGCACAGATACGCAGTATTTT. Its translation: CASSPPGGRSTDTQYF.

This chain links TRBV12-3 or TRBV12-4 with TRBJ1-6; no clear D gene. V dropped 3 bases and J dropped 7 bases, with 13 bases sitting between them. The CDR3 is 15 amino acids. The CDR3 loop is CASSFHPGDNSPLHF. The CDR3 DNA reads as TGTGCCAGCAGTTTCCACCCCGGCGACAATTCACCCCTCCACTTT.

This clonotype showed up many times. The chain has TRBV7-6 and TRBJ1-1; D call uncertain. The CDR3 is 14 residues long. The V gene's germline CDR1 is SGHVS and CDR2 FNYEAQ. The V gene lost 4 bases and the J gene lost 2 bases, with 11 bases spanning the gap. The CDR3 loop reads CASSSVPGNTEAFF. CDR3 nucleotide sequence: TGTGCCAGCAGCTCGGTCCCGGGAAACACTGAAGCTTTCTTT. The whole variable domain, filled in from reference TRBV7-6 and TRBJ1-1, reads GAGVSQSPRYKVTKRGQDVALRCDPISGHVSLYWYRQALGQGPEFLTYFNYEAQQDKSGLPNDRFSAERPEGSISTLTIQRTEQRDSAMYRCASSSVPGNTEAFFGQGTRLTVV.

The chain employs TRBV14 and TRBJ1-6; D is undetermined. V was pared by 3 bases and J by 4 bases, with 13 bases between. Germline CDR1 SGHDN, CDR2 FVKESK. The CDR3 sequence is 16 residues long. This CDR3 reads CASSHSLTRYNSPLHF. The CDR3 DNA reads as TGTGCCAGCAGCCATTCCCTGACAAGATATAATTCACCCCTCCACTTT.